What follows are 23 T cell receptor beta chains derived from one specimen sequenced in a study of blood T cell repertoires in COVID-19. Using immunoSEQ multiplex PCR, the repertoire was profiled, and TCRdb retains in-frame clones only, with some absent. The sample has 300,000 to 400,000 clones, 85% to 90% seen once. The source material was peripheral blood. Every receptor here comes from a woman in her twenties or thirties with COVID-19, enrolled during active disease.

The genes are TRBV11-2 and TRBJ1-2, with D hard to call. Germline V lookup: CDR1 SGHAT, CDR2 FQNNGV. The CDR3 loop spans 15 amino acids. V was trimmed by 2 bases and J by 8 bases, leaving 18 bases between them. In DNA form, the CDR3 reads TGTGCCAGCAGCTTAATTAAAGGTCAGGCGCGAGGCTACACCTTC. This codes for CASSLIKGQARGYTF.

The chain links TRBV27 to TRBJ2-1; 7 nucleotides line up with TRBD2. The CDR3 spans 12 residues. The V gene's germline CDR1 is MNHEY and CDR2 SMNVEV (reference sequence). The junction had 1 base not matched to a gene; V was cut back by 1 base and J by 10 bases. CDR3 sequence (DNA): TGTGCCAGCAGTTTATGGGGGGGAGAGCAGTTCTTC. Its translation is CASSLWGGEQFF.

The V and J genes are TRBV28 and TRBJ1-6; 8 nucleotides line up with TRBD1. CDR3 length: 15 residues. CDR1 is MDHEN and CDR2 is SYDVKM in the germline V gene. With V trimmed by 6 bases and J by 7 bases, 8 bases remained unmatched. Here the CDR3 DNA reads TGTGCCAGCAGCGATCCCAGGGGGCAGAATTCACCCCTCCACTTT. The encoded protein is CASSDPRGQNSPLHF.

Of note for this clone: Additional DNA sequences in this sample encode the identical CDR3. The rearrangement links TRBV29-1 to TRBJ1-2, with 7 bases that match TRBD1. The germline gives CDR1 SQVTM, CDR2 ANQGSEA. The CDR3 length is 13 residues. J gave up 1 base and V 5 bases, and 4 bases lay outside the gene matches. The CDR3 sequence: CSVRDRLNYGYTF. The DNA of the CDR3 is TGCAGCGTTCGGGACAGACTTAACTATGGCTACACCTTC.

J is TRBJ1-4 and V is TRBV6-5; tentative D call: TRBD1 (6 bases). This CDR3 is 13 amino acids long. Germline V CDR1 and CDR2: MNHEY, SVGAGI. Trimming shortened V by 9 bases and J by 4 bases, and 12 bases separated the two germline ends. The DNA for the CDR3 is TGTGCCAGGGAACAGGGTGGTAATGAAAAACTGTTTTTT. Translated: CAREQGGNEKLFF.

The V and J genes are TRBV11-2 and TRBJ1-1; 8 bases are a match to TRBD1. This CDR3 contains 14 residues. Germline V CDR1 and CDR2: SGHAT, FQNNGV. The trim removed 3 bases at V and 6 bases at J, leaving 6 bases unmatched. CDR3 coding DNA: TGTGCCAGCAGCTTCCAGGGGGCGCGCTCTGAAGCTTTCTTT. It is translated as CASSFQGARSEAFF.

The V gene is TRBV18, the J gene TRBJ1-6; D is unresolved. The CDR3 is 13 residues long. V shed 5 bases and J shed 5 bases, with 7 bases lying between them. The germline V gene encodes CDR1 KGHSH and CDR2 LQKENI. The CDR3 DNA reads TGTGCCAGCTCAGGCCAGAATAATTCACCCCTCCACTTT. It is translated as CASSGQNNSPLHF.

A few counts support this clone. The chain couples TRBV5-1 to TRBJ1-2; D unresolved. CDR1 SGHRS and CDR2 YFSETQ come from the germline V gene. Trimming pared 4 bases from V and 0 bases from J, leaving 10 bases between. The CDR3 runs 14 residues. CDR3 in DNA: TGCGCCAGCAGCCTGACTGAAGCTAACTATGGCTACACCTTC. As protein: CASSLTEANYGYTF. Using reference TRBV5-1 and TRBJ1-2 for the parts outside the CDR3, the full variable domain is KAGVTQTPRYLIKTRGQQVTLSCSPISGHRSVSWYQQTPGQGLQFLFEYFSETQRNKGNFPGRFSGRQFSNSRSEMNVSTLELGDSALYLCASSLTEANYGYTFGSGTRLTVV.

The chain couples TRBV4-1 to TRBJ1-1, with TRBD1 matching 8 bases. The V gene's germline CDR1 is MGHRA and CDR2 YSYEKL. CDR3 length: 15 amino acids. V trimming: 3 bases; J trimming: 6 bases; junction bases outside the gene matches: 9. CDR3: CASSHLRTGRPEAFF. The CDR3 nucleotides read TGCGCCAGCAGCCATCTCAGGACAGGGCGGCCTGAAGCTTTCTTT.

The rearrangement uses TRBV19 and TRBJ1-5; D is possibly TRBD1 (5 bases). The CDR3 runs to 13 residues. CDR1 is LNHDA and CDR2 is SQIVND in the germline V gene (reference sequence). Trimming shortened V by 10 bases and J by 6 bases, and 16 bases separated the two germline ends. CDR3 sequence reads: CATSGGRGQPQHF. DNA for the CDR3: TGTGCCACCAGCGGGGGTCGGGGTCAGCCCCAGCATTTT.

This clone was detected only a few times. DNA of the CDR3: TGTGCCAGCAGTCTACAGGCTATCGGTGAAGCTTTCTTT. Translated: CASSLQAIGEAFF. The gene calls are TRBV6-2 or TRBV6-3 and TRBJ1-1; weak D call: TRBD1 (5 bases). The V and J ends lost 5 bases and 7 bases respectively, with 14 bases between them. CDR1 and CDR2 (germline): MNHEY, SVGEGT. This CDR3 has 13 residues.

The chain has TRBV19 and TRBJ2-5, with D perhaps TRBD2 (5 bases). The CDR3 length is 15 residues. Germline CDR1 is LNHDA and CDR2 is SQIVND (reference sequence). Between the trimmed V and J ends, which lost 4 bases and 4 bases, there was a span of 16 bases. CDR3 loop: CASSTRPEVGETQYF. Written as DNA, the CDR3 is TGTGCCAGTAGTACCCGGCCGGAGGTAGGAGAGACCCAGTACTTC.

V usage is TRBV7-6 and J usage is TRBJ1-3, with TRBD1 matching over 8 bases. CDR1 is SGHVS, CDR2 FNYEAQ, per germline. This CDR3 is 22 amino acids long. Germline trimming cut 1 base from V and 4 bases from J; bases unmatched to any gene: 24. The CDR3 bases are TGTGCCAGCAGCTTAGTAGAGGGAATTACCGGGCAGGGGGCAAAAGGGGGAAACACCATATATTTT. This gives the protein CASSLVEGITGQGAKGGNTIYF.

The V call is TRBV18, the J call TRBJ2-2; tentatively, D is TRBD2 (6 bases). Per the germline V gene, CDR1 is KGHSH and CDR2 is LQKENI. Trimming took 7 bases from V and 0 from J, leaving 12 bases between them. The CDR3 runs 15 residues. The CDR3 is CASLPGSSNTGELFF. CDR3 DNA: TGTGCCAGCTTACCCGGGAGCTCGAACACCGGGGAGCTGTTTTTT.

V usage is TRBV2 and J usage is TRBJ1-3; no reliable D call. Germline V gene data show CDR1 as SNHLY and CDR2 as FYNNEI. Trimming took 4 bases from V and 0 from J, leaving 10 bases between them. This CDR3 has 15 residues. This CDR3 is CASSVSGSSGNTIYF. The CDR3 DNA sequence: TGTGCCAGCAGTGTCAGTGGGAGCTCTGGAAACACCATATATTTT. Combining the CDR3 with reference TRBV2 and TRBJ1-3 gives the whole variable domain EPEVTQTPSHQVTQMGQEVILRCVPISNHLYFYWYRQILGQKVEFLVSFYNNEISEKSEIFDDQFSVERPDGSNFTLKIRSTKLEDSAMYFCASSVSGSSGNTIYFGEGSWLTVV.

This clone was detected only once. This CDR3 is CASSPTGGGNTIYF. CDR3 nucleotide sequence: TGTGCCAGCAGTCCCACAGGGGGCGGAAACACCATATATTTT. The genes are TRBV27 and TRBJ1-3; 9 bases fit TRBD1. The germline V gene has CDR1 MNHEY and CDR2 SMNVEV (reference sequence). Trimming removed 5 bases from V and 4 bases from J; junction bases left unmatched: 3. This CDR3 is 14 amino acids long.

The chain joins TRBV12-3 or TRBV12-4 to TRBJ1-2, with D uncertain. Deletions cut 5 bases from V and 4 bases from J, with 11 bases between. CDR3 size: 13 residues. CDR3 DNA sequence: TGTGCCAGCAGTCTGGCCCAATTCTATGGCTACACCTTC. Residues: CASSLAQFYGYTF.

The gene calls are TRBV30 and TRBJ2-5; D gene ambiguous. The CDR3 consists of 13 residues. V dropped 3 bases and J dropped 7 bases, with 15 bases sitting between them. Germline values: CDR1 GTSNPN, CDR2 SVGIG (reference sequence). CDR3 residues: CAWSSGGRGTQYF. For the CDR3, the DNA is TGTGCCTGGAGCAGTGGCGGTCGAGGGACCCAGTACTTC. The whole variable domain, filled in from reference TRBV30 and TRBJ2-5, reads SQTIHQWPATLVQPVGSPLSLECTVEGTSNPNLYWYRQAAGRGLQLLFYSVGIGQISSEVPQNLSASRPQDRQFILSSKKLLLSDSGFYLCAWSSGGRGTQYFGPGTRLLVL.

V usage is TRBV15 and J usage is TRBJ2-7; no clear D gene. This CDR3 is 13 amino acids long. Germline V gene data show CDR1 as LNHNV and CDR2 as YYDKDF (reference sequence). With 1 base removed from V and 4 bases from J, the gap between germline ends came to 8 bases. The CDR3 nucleotides read TGTGCCACCAGCAGAGCCTACAGATACGAGCAGTACTTC. This translates into CATSRAYRYEQYF.

This rearrangement joins TRBV7-8 to TRBJ1-1; possibly TRBD1 for D (5 bases). V was shortened by 4 bases and J by 3 bases, with 15 bases between the two germline ends. Germline V gene sequence: CDR1 SGHVS, CDR2 FQNEAQ. The CDR3 loop spans 15 amino acids. CDR3 coding DNA: TGTGCCAGCAGCTCCCTGGGCCAGGGCTACACTGAAGCTTTCTTT. Protein: CASSSLGQGYTEAFF.

The V gene is TRBV5-4, the J gene TRBJ2-3, with 10 bases aligning to TRBD1. This CDR3 region has 15 residues. Per germline, CDR1 SGHNT and CDR2 YYREEE (reference sequence). Trimming removed 4 bases from V and 4 bases from J; junction bases left unmatched: 6. As DNA, the CDR3 is TGTGCCAGCAGCGTGGGACAGGGGAACGCAGATACGCAGTATTTT. Translated, it gives CASSVGQGNADTQYF.

The chain carries TRBV6-5 and TRBJ2-3; 7 bases are a match to TRBD2. The J segment lost 5 bases and the V segment lost 6 bases, leaving 5 bases of the junction unmatched. CDR1 and CDR2 (germline): MNHEY, SVGAGI. This CDR3 is built from 13 residues. CDR3 coding DNA: TGTGCCAGCAGCTTTTCGGGAGGAGATACGCAGTATTTT. It translates to CASSFSGGDTQYF.

The chain is built from TRBV28 and TRBJ1-4, with D perhaps TRBD1 (5 bases). Trimming shortened V by 6 bases and J by 7 bases, and 21 bases separated the two germline ends. CDR3 length equals 16 residues. The V gene's germline CDR1 is MDHEN and CDR2 SYDVKM. CDR3 amino acids: CASSFSNGGVPEKLFF. CDR3 coding DNA: TGTGCCAGCAGCTTCTCGAACGGGGGTGTACCTGAAAAACTGTTTTTT.